The following is a T cell receptor beta chain sequence with its context. Its antigen target is currently unknown. The data belong to a study of CXCR3-negative and CXCR3-positive naive CD8 T cells (dated by TCRdb to the late 2010s). In the study overall: About 135 million TRB reads were obtained in total, roughly 1.5 +/- 0.3 million reads per library. The diversity and physicochemical repertoire analyses included under 12 donors pooled from two independent experiments. TRBV-TRBJ cluster analysis included naive subsets from 5 donors and memory cells from 3 donors. Here is what the overall study found, with its caveats: Surface CD5, linked to self-reactivity in mice, was comparable between naive subsets; TCR interaction strength was therefore also inferred from TRB CDR3 physicochemical properties. TRB CDR3s from CXCR3-positive naive cells showed higher hydrophobicity (lower Kidera factor 4), lower energy, and higher strength and volume indices than CXCR3-negative naive cells. Repertoire diversity was comparably high in both naive subsets but much lower in memory CD8+ T cells. Within the same donor, TRBV-TRBJ usage looked similar between naive CXCR3-negative and CXCR3-positive cells, but memory cells had distinct patterns. Freshly isolated PBMCs were used for most assays because CXCR3 expression went down partially after cryopreservation.

Each CD8+ T cell subset was flow-sorted in triplicate, and 250,000 to 350,000 cells per subset were placed directly into RLT lysis buffer. Naive CD8+ T cells were defined stringently as CD45RO-CCR7+CD27+CD95- to exclude memory contaminants. Peripheral blood mononuclear cells were isolated from buffy coats by standard density gradient centrifugation. Naive CXCR3-negative and CXCR3-positive CD8+ T cells were flow-sorted on a FACSAria III. An RNeasy Mini Kit was used to extract total RNA from the sorted cells. Sequencing took place on a NextSeq 550. The Human TCR Profiling Kit (MiLaboratory) was used to make UMI-labeled 5' RACE TRB cDNA libraries. The full amount of extracted RNA was used for cDNA synthesis, and the full amount of resulting cDNA was used for PCR amplification. Libraries were prepared in parallel using an identical number of PCR cycles. As for the original processing: With a minimum of two reads required per UMI, MIGEC and MiXCR pulled out about 52,000 +/- 9,100 unique UMI-labeled TRB cDNA molecules from each library. On average, roughly 40,000 +/- 10,000 functional in-frame TRB CDR3 nucleotide clonotypes lacking stop codons were found per library. After downsampling to 5000 UMI-labeled TRB molecules per sample, diversity metrics such as normalized Shannon-Wiener and Chao1 were calculated in VDJtools. VDJtools computed clonotype-size-weighted physicochemical properties of the central five CDR3 residues: interaction energy, strength, volume and Kidera factor 4. Reprocessed by TCRdb, the reads give a single entry per CDR3 protein sequence, without DNA. V and J calls and clone size were set by TCRdb, not the authors. The table kept for this sample lists around 96,000 distinct CDR3 sequences. The ten top clones hold 1.7% of the sample.

The CDR3 contains 16 residues, cysteine and phenylalanine counted. No DNA accompanies this entry. CDR1 DFQATT and CDR2 SNEGSKA are derived from the germline V gene (reference sequence). The sample taken for sequencing was naive CXCR3- CD8+ T cells from blood. Reading the label with the study, this specimen's cell subset or site is: CD45RO-CCR7+CD27+CD95- naive CD8+ T cells lacking CXCR3 (TNR3-). The TCR originated in a human donor in good health. Some clones in this sample may be carry-over from other donors' samples. Rearrangement joined TRBV20-1 to TRBJ2-7. The CDR3 has the sequence CSAPHLEVTGSYEQYF.